This T cell receptor beta chain was recorded in a study of cytomegalovirus exposure and HLA in healthy donors. The study's findings and limits: TCR sequences were mostly rare, though some public TCRs occurred in many donors. Clusters of TCRs from the first cohort tended to co-occur in the 130 or so validation repertoires (as a later analysis found).

A remark on this clone: As yet, its antigen is unknown.

The donors were in the roughly 120-subject validation cohort, distinct from the roughly 600-subject first cohort. The germline V gene encodes CDR1 SNHLY and CDR2 FYNNEI. The CDR3 contains 19 residues. V was cut by 1 base and J by 3 bases, with 19 bases left in between. The repertoire was sequenced with immunoSEQ multiplex PCR; TCRdb's copy has only in-frame clones and lacks some. The sample contains approximately 56,000 clones, over 85% of which appear only once. Sequenced: PBMCs. This clonotype originated in a young man in good health and CMV-seronegative. V is TRBV2 and J is TRBJ2-6; TRBD2 is a possible D gene (7 bases). The CDR3: CASSEVRGGRGNGANVLTF. DNA for the CDR3: TGTGCCAGCAGTGAAGTTCGTGGGGGGAGGGGGAATGGGGCCAACGTCCTGACTTTC.